One and the same sample provided the 27 T cell receptor beta chains below, sequenced in a study of blood T cell repertoires in COVID-19. Here immunoSEQ multiplex PCR was the method, and the copy in TCRdb shows in-frame clones only, minus some. The sample contains a few hundred thousand clones, 80% to 85% of which appear only once. The sequencing sample was made of peripheral blood. All receptors come from an older woman with acute or convalescent COVID-19.

The genes are TRBV4-2 and TRBJ2-3, with D maybe TRBD2 (7 bases). From germline, CDR1 is LGHNA and CDR2 YNFKEQ. Trimming left V 0 bases short and J 0 bases short, with 13 bases between. This CDR3 contains 17 residues. CDR3: CASSQESGGQSTDTQYF. CDR3 sequence (DNA): TGTGCCAGCAGCCAAGAATCCGGGGGGCAGAGCACAGATACGCAGTATTTT.

This clone has just a few counts. The CDR3 loop reads CASSSGQYNYGYTF. CDR3 sequence (DNA): TGTGCCAGCAGTAGCGGACAGTACAACTATGGCTACACCTTC. The V call is TRBV6-5, the J call TRBJ1-2; D perhaps matches TRBD1 (6 bases). This CDR3 region has 14 residues. The V and J ends lost 5 bases and 2 bases respectively, with 12 bases between them. CDR1 MNHEY and CDR2 SVGAGI come from the germline V gene.

This clone was observed once. V and J are TRBV30 and TRBJ1-2, with D perhaps matching TRBD1 (5 bases). The V gene lost 2 bases and the J gene lost 0 bases, with 13 bases spanning the gap. Per the germline V gene, CDR1 is GTSNPN and CDR2 is SVGIG (reference sequence). The CDR3 covers 15 residues. In nucleotides, the CDR3 is TGTGCCTGGAGTAGGGGCCGTACACCTAACTATGGCTACACCTTC. Amino acid sequence: CAWSRGRTPNYGYTF.

This chain joins TRBV14 and TRBJ1-4, with 10 bases fitting TRBD1. The germline V gene has CDR1 SGHDN and CDR2 FVKESK. CDR3 length: 15 amino acids. J was trimmed by 7 bases and V by 4 bases; bases with no gene match: 6. The CDR3 is CASSLTGTGVEKLFF. CDR3 in DNA: TGTGCCAGCAGCCTGACCGGGACAGGGGTTGAAAAACTGTTTTTT. Full variable domain (rest looked up from reference TRBV14 and TRBJ1-4): EAGVTQFPSHSVIEKGQTVTLRCDPISGHDNLYWYRRVMGKEIKFLLHFVKESKQDESGMPNNRFLAERTGGTYSTLKVQPAELEDSGVYFCASSLTGTGVEKLFFGSGTQLSVL.

This rearrangement joins TRBV7-2 to TRBJ2-3; TRBD2 aligns across 7 bases. The V gene end was trimmed by 1 base and the J gene end by 4 bases; junction bases not matched to a gene: 2. CDR3 length: 14 residues. The germline V gene has CDR1 SGHTA and CDR2 FQGNSA. The CDR3: CASSLGLAPDTQYF. DNA for the CDR3: TGTGCCAGCAGCTTAGGACTAGCACCAGATACGCAGTATTTT.

V gene TRBV6-5 combines with J gene TRBJ1-1; 7 bases fit TRBD1. With V trimmed by 6 bases and J by 1 base, 5 bases remained unmatched. This CDR3 has 14 amino acids. CDR1 MNHEY and CDR2 SVGAGI come from the germline V gene. The CDR3: CASSLGQKNTEAFF. The CDR3 DNA reads TGTGCCAGCAGCCTGGGACAGAAGAACACTGAAGCTTTCTTT.

This chain links TRBV5-3 with TRBJ1-5, with D hard to call. TRBV5-3 is given ORF status, its function remaining uncertain. The V and J ends lost 1 base and 3 bases respectively, with 11 bases between them. The CDR3 is 15 amino acids. The CDR3 nucleotides read TGTGCCAGAAGCTTGCAAGAGGGAATCAATCAGCCCCAGCATTTT. It codes for CARSLQEGINQPQHF.

The V and J genes are TRBV28 and TRBJ1-4; D is ambiguous. This CDR3 contains 17 residues. Per the germline V gene, CDR1 is MDHEN and CDR2 is SYDVKM. The V gene lost 3 bases and the J gene lost 10 bases, with 24 bases spanning the gap. The CDR3 nucleotides read TGTGCCAGCAGTTTCGGCCTTGGAAGGAGGATAGGTGGAAAACTGTTTTTT. Protein: CASSFGLGRRIGGKLFF.

The chain uses TRBV28 and TRBJ1-2; a weak D match, TRBD1 (6 bases). The CDR3 runs 14 residues. Trimming shortened V by 6 bases and J by 8 bases, and 19 bases separated the two germline ends. The germline V gene has CDR1 MDHEN and CDR2 SYDVKM. CDR3 bases: TGTGCCAGCAGCAACACACAGGGCTGGGACGGCTACACCTTC. Encoded protein: CASSNTQGWDGYTF.

The gene calls are TRBV7-6 and TRBJ1-1; tentatively, D is TRBD1 (5 bases). The germline gives CDR1 SGHVS, CDR2 FNYEAQ. Trimming removed 3 bases at V and 1 base at J, with 15 bases between. The CDR3 runs 16 residues. CDR3 DNA sequence: TGTGCCAGCAGCTTGCGAGACAGAAGCAGGAACACTGAAGCTTTCTTT. The encoded protein is CASSLRDRSRNTEAFF. The variable domain in full, with the rest retrieved from reference TRBV7-6 and TRBJ1-1, is GAGVSQSPRYKVTKRGQDVALRCDPISGHVSLYWYRQALGQGPEFLTYFNYEAQQDKSGLPNDRFSAERPEGSISTLTIQRTEQRDSAMYRCASSLRDRSRNTEAFFGQGTRLTVV.

This chain joins TRBV4-1 and TRBJ1-2; no reliable D call. The V end lost 0 bases, the J end lost 2 bases, and 10 bases lay between the germline ends. The CDR3 runs to 15 residues. CDR1 and CDR2 from the germline V gene are MGHRA and YSYEKL. As DNA, the CDR3 is TGCGCCAGCAGCCAAGAGAAAAACAGAAACTATGGCTACACCTTC. It translates to CASSQEKNRNYGYTF.

The chain has TRBV4-1 and TRBJ2-1, with D perhaps matching TRBD2 (7 bases). Germline values: CDR1 MGHRA, CDR2 YSYEKL. The germline V and J ends were trimmed by 0 bases and 7 bases, with 16 bases remaining between them. The CDR3 sequence is 16 residues long. DNA for the CDR3: TGCGCCAGCAGCCAAGAGGGAGGGGGGGCCATTAATGAGCAGTTCTTC. Translation: CASSQEGGGAINEQFF.

The chain joins TRBV20-1 to TRBJ2-4; maybe TRBD2 (5 bases). V dropped 3 bases and J dropped 3 bases, with 15 bases sitting between them. Germline V lookup: CDR1 DFQATT, CDR2 SNEGSKA (reference sequence). This CDR3 comprises 15 residues. CDR3 loop: CSASNLLGNKNIQYF. CDR3 bases: TGCAGTGCTAGTAACCTACTAGGGAACAAAAACATTCAGTACTTC.

The chain recombines TRBV19 with TRBJ1-1, with TRBD1 identical over 8 bases. V lost 5 bases to trimming and J lost 2 bases; unmatched junction nucleotides: 4. Germline-derived CDR1 and CDR2 are LNHDA and SQIVND (reference sequence). The CDR3 length is 14 residues. The CDR3 loop reads CASSLGQVNTEAFF. In DNA form, the CDR3 reads TGTGCCAGTAGTCTGGGACAGGTCAACACTGAAGCTTTCTTT.

The chain recombines TRBV6-5 with TRBJ2-7; D might be TRBD1 (5 bases). CDR1 is MNHEY, CDR2 SVGAGI, per germline. V was shortened by 6 bases and J by 0 bases, with 9 bases between the two germline ends. This CDR3 comprises 13 residues. The CDR3: CASRQASSYEQYF. CDR3 coding DNA: TGTGCCAGCAGACAGGCGAGCTCCTACGAGCAGTACTTC.

A few counts support this clone. CDR3 in DNA: TGTGCCAGCAGTGTACAGCCGAAAGCTTCCTACGAGCAGTACTTC. Translating it yields CASSVQPKASYEQYF. The V call is TRBV2, the J call TRBJ2-7; D not certain. Deletions cut 4 bases from V and 1 base from J, with 14 bases between. The CDR3 runs to 15 residues. The germline CDR1 and CDR2 sequences are SNHLY and FYNNEI.

The chain uses TRBV11-2 and TRBJ2-1; D gene uncertain. CDR3 length equals 13 residues. Germline assignment: CDR1 SGHAT and CDR2 FQNNGV. Trimming took 3 bases from V and 4 from J, leaving 7 bases between them. The CDR3 is CASSLRQYNEQFF. In DNA, the CDR3 is TGTGCCAGCAGCTTGAGGCAGTACAATGAGCAGTTCTTC.

The genes are TRBV4-2 and TRBJ2-7; the D gene is possibly TRBD1 (5 bases). The V end lost 4 bases, the J end lost 4 bases, and 17 bases lay between the germline ends. This CDR3 contains 15 residues. Per the germline V gene, CDR1 is LGHNA and CDR2 is YNFKEQ. CDR3 protein: CASSPLGAVSYEQYF. CDR3 bases: TGTGCCAGCAGCCCTTTAGGGGCAGTTTCATACGAGCAGTACTTC.

This sequence joins TRBV7-2 and TRBJ1-2; TRBD1 aligns across 7 bases. V lost 5 bases and J lost 1; bases outside the gene matches: 4. CDR3 size: 14 residues. CDR1 SGHTA and CDR2 FQGNSA come from the germline V gene. CDR3 nucleotides: TGTGCCAGCAGCCCGGGACAGAGTAACTATGGCTACACCTTC. Encoded protein: CASSPGQSNYGYTF.

The gene calls are TRBV19 and TRBJ1-5; TRBD1 matches 10 bases. The CDR3 loop spans 15 amino acids. CDR1 is LNHDA, CDR2 SQIVND, per germline (reference sequence). The trim removed 5 bases at V and 4 bases at J, leaving 5 bases unmatched. CDR3 loop: CASSWDRGVNQPQHF. The CDR3, as DNA: TGTGCCAGTAGTTGGGACAGGGGAGTAAATCAGCCCCAGCATTTT.

The chain combines TRBV5-4 with TRBJ1-3; 8 bases align to TRBD1. Germline loops: CDR1 SGHNT, CDR2 YYREEE (reference sequence). There are 14 residues in the CDR3. The trim removed 3 bases at V and 2 bases at J, leaving 1 base unmatched. Written as DNA, the CDR3 is TGTGCCAGCAGCTCGGACAGGGCTGGAAACACCATATATTTT. Amino acid sequence: CASSSDRAGNTIYF.

This clone was counted between two and nine times. This sequence joins TRBV10-3 and TRBJ1-1; the D is unclear. The CDR3 extends over 13 amino acids. Deletions cut 4 bases from V and 4 bases from J, with 10 bases between. Germline values: CDR1 ENHRY, CDR2 SYGVKD. The CDR3: CAISVSPGTEAFF. The CDR3 DNA sequence: TGTGCCATCAGTGTTAGCCCGGGCACTGAAGCTTTCTTT.

V is TRBV2 and J is TRBJ1-1; D might be TRBD1 (5 bases). The germline CDR1 and CDR2 sequences are SNHLY and FYNNEI. The CDR3 runs to 13 residues. V was cut by 5 bases and J by 1 base, with 8 bases left in between. Written as DNA, the CDR3 is TGTGCCAGCAGTTATACAGGGAACACTGAAGCTTTCTTT. This gives the protein CASSYTGNTEAFF.

The V gene is TRBV12-5, the J gene TRBJ1-2; D may be TRBD1 (5 bases). Looked up from germline, CDR1 is LGHNT and CDR2 is FRNRAP. The CDR3 contains 13 residues. Trimming left V 4 bases short and J 3 bases short, with 9 bases between. The CDR3 region has the DNA TGTGCTAGTGGTTCGGGGGGATACTATGGCTACACCTTC. It codes for CASGSGGYYGYTF.

V and J are TRBV11-2 and TRBJ1-1; 9 bases align to TRBD1. The CDR3 has 13 amino acids. Trimming removed 9 bases from V and 1 base from J; junction bases left unmatched: 3. CDR1 SGHAT and CDR2 FQNNGV come from the germline V gene. In DNA form, the CDR3 reads TGTGCCAGTACAGGGGGCCCGAACACTGAAGCTTTCTTT. This encodes CASTGGPNTEAFF.

The chain has TRBV5-1 and TRBJ2-1, with D perhaps matching TRBD2 (5 bases). CDR1 is SGHRS and CDR2 is YFSETQ in the germline V gene. Trimming removed 0 bases at V and 3 bases at J, with 13 bases between. This CDR3 region has 16 residues. CDR3 residues: CASSLASDFGYNEQFF. CDR3 bases: TGCGCCAGCAGCTTGGCTTCGGACTTCGGCTACAATGAGCAGTTCTTC. The variable domain in full, with the rest retrieved from reference TRBV5-1 and TRBJ2-1, is KAGVTQTPRYLIKTRGQQVTLSCSPISGHRSVSWYQQTPGQGLQFLFEYFSETQRNKGNFPGRFSGRQFSNSRSEMNVSTLELGDSALYLCASSLASDFGYNEQFFGPGTRLTVL.

The chain links TRBV7-9 to TRBJ1-1; D is perhaps TRBD1 (5 bases). The CDR3 is made up of 13 amino acids. The ends were cut back, 5 bases at V and 4 bases at J, with 11 bases in the middle. Per germline, CDR1 SEHNR and CDR2 FQNEAQ (reference sequence). The CDR3 nucleotides read TGTGCCAGCAGCCCGGGGGTGGGCACTGAAGCTTTCTTT. Translating gives CASSPGVGTEAFF.